The rows below give T cell receptor beta chains drawn from one sample of a study of cytomegalovirus exposure and HLA in healthy donors. Sequenced by immunoSEQ multiplex PCR; TCRdb stores in-frame clones only, minus some. Of 150,000 to 200,000 clones in the sample, roughly nine tenths are singletons; the top ten hold 10%. Sample: PBMCs. The receptors were sampled from a woman aged 18-29 years in good health and CMV-seropositive. CDR3s include the opening cysteine and the closing phenylalanine or tryptophan. A D gene is named only where the DNA matches it firmly. Expanded clones are given a class, and other clones once, few, many or no size at all.

v_call,j_call,d_call,clone_size,cdr3_nt,cdr3_aa
TRBV6-1,TRBJ1-3,NA,NA,TGTGCCAGCAGTGTCGGGTGGGGAAACACCATATATTTT,CASSVGWGNTIYF
TRBV29-1,TRBJ2-5,TRBD1,NA,TGCAGCGTTGAAGGACCACAGGGGGGAGAGACCCAGTACTTC,CSVEGPQGGETQYF
TRBV18,TRBJ2-7,TRBD1,once,TGTGCCAGCTCACAGGACAGGGACTCCTACGAGCAGTACTTC,CASSQDRDSYEQYF
TRBV21-1,TRBJ1-5,NA,NA,TGTGCCAGCAGCAAGCCGGGACAGTCCCCTTATAGCAATCAGCCCCAGCATTTT,CASSKPGQSPYSNQPQHF
TRBV10-3,TRBJ2-1,TRBD2,NA,TGTGCCATCAGTGTACTAGCGGGAAACAATGAGCAGTTCTTC,CAISVLAGNNEQFF
TRBV11-2,TRBJ2-3,NA,NA,TGTGCCAGCAGCTTAGACCAGGATACGCAGTATTTT,CASSLDQDTQYF
TRBV6-5,TRBJ2-7,NA,NA,TGTGCCAGCAGTCACTCCCGAACAAAACCGGACTTCGAGCAGTACTTC,CASSHSRTKPDFEQYF
TRBV9,TRBJ1-1,TRBD1,NA,TGTGCCAGCAGCACTGGGACAGGGGGCAGTAAGAACACTGAAGCTTTCTTT,CASSTGTGGSKNTEAFF
TRBV29-1,TRBJ2-7,TRBD1,NA,TGCAGCGTTGGTGGACAGGGCCAGTACGAGCAGTACTTC,CSVGGQGQYEQYF
TRBV10-3,TRBJ1-5,NA,few,TGTGCCATCAGGGGAGAGGATCAGCCCCAGCATTTT,CAIRGEDQPQHF